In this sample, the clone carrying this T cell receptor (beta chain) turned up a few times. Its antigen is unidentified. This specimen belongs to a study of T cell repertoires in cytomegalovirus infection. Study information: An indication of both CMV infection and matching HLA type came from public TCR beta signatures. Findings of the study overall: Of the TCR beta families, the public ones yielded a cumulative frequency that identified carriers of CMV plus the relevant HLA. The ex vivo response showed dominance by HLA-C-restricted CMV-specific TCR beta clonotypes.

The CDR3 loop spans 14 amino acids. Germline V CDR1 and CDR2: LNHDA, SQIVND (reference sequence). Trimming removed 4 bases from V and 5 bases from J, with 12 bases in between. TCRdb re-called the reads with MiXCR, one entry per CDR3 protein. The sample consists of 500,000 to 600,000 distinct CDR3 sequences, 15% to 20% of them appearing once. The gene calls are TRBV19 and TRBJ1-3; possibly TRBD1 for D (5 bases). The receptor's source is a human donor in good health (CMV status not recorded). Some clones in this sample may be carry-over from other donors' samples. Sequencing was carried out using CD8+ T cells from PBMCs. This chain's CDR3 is CASSTGTWRNTIYF. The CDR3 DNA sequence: TGTGCCAGTAGTACCGGGACTTGGAGAAACACCATATATTTT.